This TCR beta chain was captured in a study of T cells expressing NK-cell markers. Findings and caveats of the study: Whether expanded NKG2C+ T cell clones were HCMV specific stayed uncertain.

In regard to this clonotype: Its antigen is undetermined.

CDR3 size: 14 residues. CDR1 and CDR2 (germline): MGHRA, YSYEKL. TCRdb re-called the 5' RACE reads and catalogs CDR3 proteins one per entry, DNA excluded. Its table records about 160,000 distinct CDR3 sequences. The genes are TRBV4-1 and TRBJ1-1; the TCRdb call, TRBD1, lacks DNA for checking. Material for sequencing was blood T cells: a sorted CD56 or NKG2C T cell subset, CD4+ or CD8+ T cells, or bulk PBMC T cells (not recorded which). This clonotype originated in a woman between 18 and 69 years old in good health. The CDR3 is CASSRGQVNTEAFF.